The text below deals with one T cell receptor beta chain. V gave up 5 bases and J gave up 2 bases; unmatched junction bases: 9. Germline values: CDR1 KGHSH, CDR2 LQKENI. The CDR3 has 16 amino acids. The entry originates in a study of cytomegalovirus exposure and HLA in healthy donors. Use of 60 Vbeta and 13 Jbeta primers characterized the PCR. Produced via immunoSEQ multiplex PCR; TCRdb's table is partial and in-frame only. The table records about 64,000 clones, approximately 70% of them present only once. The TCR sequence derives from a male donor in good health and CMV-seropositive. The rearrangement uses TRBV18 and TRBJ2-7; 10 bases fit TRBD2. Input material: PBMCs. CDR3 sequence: CASSSPGLASPYEQYF. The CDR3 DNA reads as TGTGCCAGCTCATCCCCGGGACTAGCGTCCCCCTACGAGCAGTACTTC. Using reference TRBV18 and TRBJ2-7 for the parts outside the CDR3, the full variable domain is NAGVMQNPRHLVRRRGQEARLRCSPMKGHSHVYWYRQLPEEGLKFMVYLQKENIIDESGMPKERFSAEFPKEGPSILRIQQVVRGDSAAYFCASSSPGLASPYEQYFGPGTRLTVT.